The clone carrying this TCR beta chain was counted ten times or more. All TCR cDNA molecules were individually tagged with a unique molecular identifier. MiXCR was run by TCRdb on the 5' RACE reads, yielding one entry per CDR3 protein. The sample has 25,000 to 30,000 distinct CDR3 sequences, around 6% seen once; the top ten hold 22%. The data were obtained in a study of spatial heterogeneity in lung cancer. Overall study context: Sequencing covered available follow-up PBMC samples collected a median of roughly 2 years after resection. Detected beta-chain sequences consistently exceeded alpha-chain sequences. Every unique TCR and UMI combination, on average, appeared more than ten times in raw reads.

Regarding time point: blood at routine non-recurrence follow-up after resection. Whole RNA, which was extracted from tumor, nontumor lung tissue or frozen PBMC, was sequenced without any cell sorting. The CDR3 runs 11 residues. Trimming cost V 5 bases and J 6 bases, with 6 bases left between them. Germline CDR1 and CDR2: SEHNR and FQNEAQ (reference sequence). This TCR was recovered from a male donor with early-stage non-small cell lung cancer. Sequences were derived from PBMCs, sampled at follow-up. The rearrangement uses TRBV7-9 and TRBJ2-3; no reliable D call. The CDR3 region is CASSPTDTQYF. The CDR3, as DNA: TGTGCCAGCAGCCCAACTGATACGCAGTATTTT.